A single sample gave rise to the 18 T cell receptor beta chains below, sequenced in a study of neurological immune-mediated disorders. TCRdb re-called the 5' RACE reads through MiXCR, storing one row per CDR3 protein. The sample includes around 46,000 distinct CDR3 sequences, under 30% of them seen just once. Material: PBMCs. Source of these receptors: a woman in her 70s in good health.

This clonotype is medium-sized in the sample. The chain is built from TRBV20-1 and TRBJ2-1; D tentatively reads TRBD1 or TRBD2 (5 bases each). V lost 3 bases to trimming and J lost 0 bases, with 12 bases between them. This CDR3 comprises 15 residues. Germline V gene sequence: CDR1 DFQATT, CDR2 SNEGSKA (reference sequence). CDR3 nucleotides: TGCAGTGCTAGCACGGGACCTAGCTCCTACAATGAGCAGTTCTTC. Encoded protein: CSASTGPSSYNEQFF.

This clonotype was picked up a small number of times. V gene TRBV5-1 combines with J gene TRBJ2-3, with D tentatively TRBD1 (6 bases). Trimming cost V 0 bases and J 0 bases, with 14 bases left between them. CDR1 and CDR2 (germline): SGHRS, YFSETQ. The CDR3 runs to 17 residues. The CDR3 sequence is CASSLGPLGASTDTQYF. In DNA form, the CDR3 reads TGCGCCAGCAGCTTGGGGCCCTTGGGGGCAAGCACAGATACGCAGTATTTT. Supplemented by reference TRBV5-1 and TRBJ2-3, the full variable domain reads KAGVTQTPRYLIKTRGQQVTLSCSPISGHRSVSWYQQTPGQGLQFLFEYFSETQRNKGNFPGRFSGRQFSNSRSEMNVSTLELGDSALYLCASSLGPLGASTDTQYFGPGTRLTVL.

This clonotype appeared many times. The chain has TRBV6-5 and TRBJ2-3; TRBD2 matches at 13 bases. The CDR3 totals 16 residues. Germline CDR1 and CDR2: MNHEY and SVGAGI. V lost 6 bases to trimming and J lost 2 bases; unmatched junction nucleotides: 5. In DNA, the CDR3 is TGTGCCAGCAGACTACTAGCGGGAGGGTTCACAGATACGCAGTATTTT. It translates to CASRLLAGGFTDTQYF.

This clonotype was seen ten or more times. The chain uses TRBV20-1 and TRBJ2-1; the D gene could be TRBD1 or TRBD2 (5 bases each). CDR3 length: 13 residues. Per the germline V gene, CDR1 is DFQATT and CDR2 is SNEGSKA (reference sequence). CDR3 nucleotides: TGCACGGTCGGGGCTTGGGGGTACAATGAGCAGTTCTTC. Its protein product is CTVGAWGYNEQFF.

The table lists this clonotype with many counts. CDR3 protein: CASSLGTGGRDTQYF. CDR3 nucleotides: TGCGCCAGCAGCCTCGGGACAGGGGGCCGCGATACGCAGTATTTT. V gene TRBV5-1 combines with J gene TRBJ2-3, with 12 bases identical to TRBD1. The CDR3 has 15 amino acids. V dropped 4 bases and J dropped 6; count of bases not matched to a gene: 6. Germline V lookup: CDR1 SGHRS, CDR2 YFSETQ.

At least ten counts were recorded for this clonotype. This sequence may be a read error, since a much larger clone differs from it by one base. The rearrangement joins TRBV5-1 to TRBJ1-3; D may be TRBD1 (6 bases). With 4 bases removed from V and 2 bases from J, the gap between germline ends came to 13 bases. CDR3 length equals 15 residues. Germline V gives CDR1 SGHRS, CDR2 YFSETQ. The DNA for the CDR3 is TGCGCCAGCAGCACTACTGGACAGACTGGAAACACCATATATTTT. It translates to CASSTTGQTGNTIYF.

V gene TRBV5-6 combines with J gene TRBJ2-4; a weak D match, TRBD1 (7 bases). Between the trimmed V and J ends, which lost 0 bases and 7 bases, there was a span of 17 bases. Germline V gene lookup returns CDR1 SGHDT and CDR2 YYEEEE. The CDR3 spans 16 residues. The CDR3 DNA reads TGTGCCAGCAGCTTGGAAGGAGCAGGGGGGACCAACATTCAGTACTTC. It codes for CASSLEGAGGTNIQYF.

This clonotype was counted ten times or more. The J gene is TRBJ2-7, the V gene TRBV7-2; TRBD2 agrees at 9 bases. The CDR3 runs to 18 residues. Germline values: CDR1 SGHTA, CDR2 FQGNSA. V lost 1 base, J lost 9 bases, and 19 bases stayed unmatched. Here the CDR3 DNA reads TGTGCCAGCAGCTTAGTTCGGCCTAGCGGGAAAAAATACGGTGGGCAGTACTTC. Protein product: CASSLVRPSGKKYGGQYF. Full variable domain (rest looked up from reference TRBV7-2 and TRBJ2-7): GAGVSQSPSNKVTEKGKDVELRCDPISGHTALYWYRQSLGQGLEFLIYFQGNSAPDKSGLPSDRFSAERTGGSVSTLTIQRTQQEDSAVYLCASSLVRPSGKKYGGQYFGPGTRLTVT.

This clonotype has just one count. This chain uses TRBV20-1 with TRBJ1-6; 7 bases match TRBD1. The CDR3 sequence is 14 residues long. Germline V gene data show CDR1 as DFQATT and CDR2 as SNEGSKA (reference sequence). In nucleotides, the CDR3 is TGCAGCGCACACAGGGGCTCCTATAATTCACCCCTCCACTTT. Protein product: CSAHRGSYNSPLHF.

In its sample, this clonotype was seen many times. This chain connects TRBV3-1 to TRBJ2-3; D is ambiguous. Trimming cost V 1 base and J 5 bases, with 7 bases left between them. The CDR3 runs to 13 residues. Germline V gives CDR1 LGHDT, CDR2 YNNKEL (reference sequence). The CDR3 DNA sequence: TGTGCCAGCAGCCAAGTGGCCCAAGATACGCAGTATTTT. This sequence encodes CASSQVAQDTQYF.

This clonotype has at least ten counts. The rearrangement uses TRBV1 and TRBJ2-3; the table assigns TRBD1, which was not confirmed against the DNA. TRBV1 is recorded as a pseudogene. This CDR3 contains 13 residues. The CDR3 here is CTSSQADRATQYF. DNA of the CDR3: TGCACCAGCAGCCAAGCGGACAGGGCGACGCAGTATTTT.

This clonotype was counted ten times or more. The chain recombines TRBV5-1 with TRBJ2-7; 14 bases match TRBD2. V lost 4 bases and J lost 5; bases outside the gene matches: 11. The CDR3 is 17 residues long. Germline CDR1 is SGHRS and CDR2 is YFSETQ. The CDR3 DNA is TGCGCCAGCAGCACCTCCGGGACTAGCGGGAGAATCCACGAGCAGTACTTC. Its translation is CASSTSGTSGRIHEQYF.

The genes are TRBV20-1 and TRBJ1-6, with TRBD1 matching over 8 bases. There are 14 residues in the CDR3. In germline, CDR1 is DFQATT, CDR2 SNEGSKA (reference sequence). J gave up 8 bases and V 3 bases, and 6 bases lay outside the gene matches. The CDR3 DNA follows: TGCAGTGCTAGCAGGGGGCCGGAGGATTCACCCCTCCACTTT. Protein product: CSASRGPEDSPLHF.

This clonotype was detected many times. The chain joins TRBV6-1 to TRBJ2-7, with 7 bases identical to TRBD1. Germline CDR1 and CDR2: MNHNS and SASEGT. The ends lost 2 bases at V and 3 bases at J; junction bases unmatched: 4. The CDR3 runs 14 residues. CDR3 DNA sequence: TGTGCCAGCAGTGAATCCGCAGGGGGCTACGAGCAGTACTTC. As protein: CASSESAGGYEQYF.

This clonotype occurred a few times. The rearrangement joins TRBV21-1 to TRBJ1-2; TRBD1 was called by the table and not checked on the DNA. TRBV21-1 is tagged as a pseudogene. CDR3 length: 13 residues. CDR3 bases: TGTGCCAGCAGCGGGGACCGGGGCTATGGCTACACCTTC. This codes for CASSGDRGYGYTF.

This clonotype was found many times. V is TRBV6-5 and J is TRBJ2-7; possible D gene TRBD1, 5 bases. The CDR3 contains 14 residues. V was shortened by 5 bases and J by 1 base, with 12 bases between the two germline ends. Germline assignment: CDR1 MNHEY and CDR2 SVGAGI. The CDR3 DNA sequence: TGTGCCAGCAGTAGGCAGGACACGTCCTACGAGCAGTACTTC. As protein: CASSRQDTSYEQYF.

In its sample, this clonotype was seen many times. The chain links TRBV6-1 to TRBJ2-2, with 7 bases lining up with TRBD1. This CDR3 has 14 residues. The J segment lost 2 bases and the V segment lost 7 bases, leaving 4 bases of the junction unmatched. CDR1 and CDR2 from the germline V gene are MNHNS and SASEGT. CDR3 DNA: TGTGCCAGCAACCGGGACAGAAACACCGGGGAGCTGTTTTTT. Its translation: CASNRDRNTGELFF.

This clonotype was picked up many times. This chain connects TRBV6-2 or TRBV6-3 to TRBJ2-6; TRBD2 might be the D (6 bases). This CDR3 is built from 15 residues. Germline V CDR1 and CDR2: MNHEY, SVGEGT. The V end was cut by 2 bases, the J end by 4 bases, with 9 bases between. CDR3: CASSYGGAGANVLTF. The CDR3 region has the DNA TGTGCCAGCAGTTACGGCGGGGCCGGGGCCAACGTCCTGACTTTC.